Sequencing of this T cell receptor beta chain was carried out in a study of regulatory T cells in long-lasting Graves disease. Investigators prepared the TCR beta libraries by applying iRepertoire HTBI primers and Arm-PCR of CDR3 regions. TCRdb passed the multiplex PCR reads through MiXCR, listing each CDR3 protein once. Altogether some 340,000 distinct CDR3 sequences are present, roughly 12% being singletons, with the ten largest covering approximately 19%. Sample time point: newly diagnosed GD, antithyroid drugs for less than 3 months. From PBMCs, RNA was extracted and then used to make the TCR library. This clonotype was detected many times. Its antigen is unidentified. V was trimmed by 4 bases and J by 3 bases, leaving 15 bases between them. The germline CDR1 and CDR2 sequences are ENHRY and SYGVKD. The length of the CDR3 is 15 residues. The study, taken as a whole, reports: Preferential use of TRBV28, TRBJ1-2 and TRBJ2-5 was seen in persistent disease. Examination was confined to peripheral blood, excluding thyroid tissue. The persistent group shared fewer than 3,500 public clonotypes, more than the approximately 930 shared by new patients.

A further study also used this sample, focusing on T cells in Graves' hyperthyroidism and ophthalmopathy. This second study notes: Separating ophthalmopathy from stable hyperthyroidism was achieved by a 13 V-J model.

Source: peripheral blood mononuclear cells (PBMCs), taken at new diagnosis, from a patient treated with antithyroid drugs. This clonotype was sampled from a young woman with Graves disease. The chain uses TRBV10-3 and TRBJ1-2, with D perhaps matching TRBD1 (5 bases). The CDR3 region has the DNA TGTGCCATCAGTGGGCATGCGGGGGTAGACTATGGCTACACCTTC. Translated, it gives CAISGHAGVDYGYTF.